The clone carrying this T cell receptor beta chain has at least ten counts. The antigen is undetermined. This entry belongs to a study of blood T cells in healthy people across ages. Broader study findings: It was the long-lived donors that had more naive CD4+ cells and higher diversity than aged donors.

Using a J-beta primer mix together with a sample-barcoded 5' primer, a second PCR was run for roughly 6 to 12 cycles. A single record per CDR3 protein comes from TCRdb applying MiXCR to the 5' RACE reads. The sample comprises about 650,000 distinct CDR3 sequences, roughly 30% of which are singletons, and 15% rests with the top ten. This TCR was sampled from a woman of 80 years or more in good health. The source material was blood.

CDR3 nucleotides: TGCAGTGCTAGAGATGGGGCAGGGAAGGGGTCTAATGAAAAACTGTTTTTT. It codes for CSARDGAGKGSNEKLFF. The chain uses TRBV20-1 and TRBJ1-4; possibly TRBD1 for D (5 bases). V shed 0 bases and J shed 3 bases, with 17 bases lying between them. CDR1 is DFQATT, CDR2 SNEGSKA, per germline (reference sequence). This CDR3 has 17 amino acids.